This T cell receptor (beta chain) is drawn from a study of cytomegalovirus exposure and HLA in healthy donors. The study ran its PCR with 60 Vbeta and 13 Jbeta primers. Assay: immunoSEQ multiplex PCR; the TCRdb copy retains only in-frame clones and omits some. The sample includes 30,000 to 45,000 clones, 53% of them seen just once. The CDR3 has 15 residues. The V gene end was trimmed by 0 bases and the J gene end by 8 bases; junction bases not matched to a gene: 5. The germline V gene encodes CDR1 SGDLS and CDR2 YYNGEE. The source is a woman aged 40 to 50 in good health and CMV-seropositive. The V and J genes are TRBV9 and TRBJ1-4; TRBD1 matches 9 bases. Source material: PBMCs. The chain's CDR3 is CASSVGGQGWEKLFF. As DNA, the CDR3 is TGTGCCAGCAGCGTAGGGGGACAGGGATGGGAAAAACTGTTTTTT.